These 28 T cell receptor beta chains came from one sample sequenced in a study of memory CD4+ T cells and cytomegalovirus serostatus. The sort gate was single viable CD3+CD4+CD8-CD45RO+ cells for memory CD4+ T cells. TCRdb keeps only in-frame clones here, not all; method: immunoSEQ multiplex PCR. The table has 45,000 to 65,000 clones, 80% seen once. The sample taken for sequencing was memory CD4+ T cells from blood. Receptor source: an adult in good health and CMV-seropositive.

V usage is TRBV7-2 and J usage is TRBJ1-5; D gene uncertain. Germline values: CDR1 SGHTA, CDR2 FQGNSA. Trimming removed 0 bases from V and 7 bases from J, with 13 bases in between. The CDR3 contains 15 residues. CDR3 sequence (DNA): TGTGCCAGCAGCTTAGCCTTACTAGAATCACAGCCCCAGCATTTT. Residues: CASSLALLESQPQHF. Complete variable domain (other parts from reference TRBV7-2 and TRBJ1-5): GAGVSQSPSNKVTEKGKDVELRCDPISGHTALYWYRQSLGQGLEFLIYFQGNSAPDKSGLPSDRFSAERTGGSVSTLTIQRTQQEDSAVYLCASSLALLESQPQHFGDGTRLSIL.

The chain is built from TRBV30 and TRBJ1-2, with D perhaps TRBD1 (5 bases). V dropped 0 bases and J dropped 8 bases, with 16 bases sitting between them. CDR3 size: 14 residues. Germline values: CDR1 GTSNPN, CDR2 SVGIG (reference sequence). The CDR3 nucleotides are TGTGCCTGGAGTGTAAACAGGTGGGACGGCGGCTACACCTTC. Translating gives CAWSVNRWDGGYTF.

The rearrangement joins TRBV6-4 to TRBJ2-2; perhaps TRBD1 as D (5 bases). Per the germline V gene, CDR1 is MRHNA and CDR2 is SNTAGT. This CDR3 has 13 residues. Trimming took 3 bases from V and 5 from J, leaving 7 bases between them. The CDR3 region is CASSEQGTGELFF. DNA for the CDR3: TGTGCCAGCAGTGAGCAGGGAACCGGGGAGCTGTTTTTT.

This clone was seen a few times. The chain carries TRBV7-2 and TRBJ2-1; 13 bases map to TRBD2. This CDR3 region has 16 residues. The ends lost 4 bases at V and 12 bases at J; junction bases unmatched: 12. Looked up from germline, CDR1 is SGHTA and CDR2 is FQGNSA. CDR3 region: CASSSQLAGGVRGQFF. The CDR3 DNA is TGTGCCAGCAGCTCACAACTAGCGGGAGGGGTTCGGGGGCAGTTCTTC.

The J gene is TRBJ2-2, the V gene TRBV9, with D perhaps assigned TRBD1 or TRBD2 (6 bases each). V lost 0 bases and J 5 bases, leaving 14 bases between the germline ends. Germline assignment: CDR1 SGDLS and CDR2 YYNGEE. The CDR3 has 16 amino acids. The CDR3: CASSVDGGIGTGELFF. CDR3 coding DNA: TGTGCCAGCAGCGTAGACGGGGGCATCGGGACCGGGGAGCTGTTTTTT.

This chain links TRBV7-8 with TRBJ2-3, with D tentatively TRBD2 (5 bases). This CDR3 is 16 amino acids long. Trimming removed 1 base from V and 3 bases from J, with 14 bases in between. Germline V gene lookup returns CDR1 SGHVS and CDR2 FQNEAQ. CDR3 sequence reads: CASSLGDIGGTDTQYF. CDR3 DNA: TGTGCCAGCAGCTTAGGAGACATTGGAGGTACAGATACGCAGTATTTT.

The chain recombines TRBV6-5 with TRBJ2-1; D is possibly TRBD1 (6 bases). Germline-derived CDR1 and CDR2 are MNHEY and SVGAGI. The CDR3 has 12 amino acids. Between the trimmed V and J ends, which lost 8 bases and 10 bases, there was a span of 15 bases. The CDR3 here is CASRNNRDEQFF. CDR3 bases: TGTGCCAGCCGAAATAACAGGGACGAGCAGTTCTTC.

This clone turned up a few times. The chain carries TRBV5-1 and TRBJ1-6; 10 nucleotides line up with TRBD1. Germline V gene sequence: CDR1 SGHRS, CDR2 YFSETQ. This CDR3 spans 17 amino acids. The V and J ends lost 5 bases and 0 bases, in that order; junction bases with no gene match: 5. The CDR3 sequence is CASRGGQGSSYNSPLHF. In DNA, the CDR3 is TGCGCCAGCAGAGGGGGACAGGGGAGCTCCTATAATTCACCCCTCCACTTT.

The chain carries TRBV5-1 and TRBJ2-1; D unclear. Germline lookup yields CDR1 SGHRS and CDR2 YFSETQ. The CDR3 extends over 13 amino acids. V was shortened by 10 bases and J by 3 bases, with 14 bases between the two germline ends. The CDR3 DNA follows: TGCGCCTCCGGGCTGGAGATCTACAATGAGCAGTTCTTC. Protein product: CASGLEIYNEQFF.

This clone has just one count. V is TRBV27 and J is TRBJ2-3; 11 bases map to TRBD2. CDR1 MNHEY and CDR2 SMNVEV come from the germline V gene (reference sequence). CDR3 length: 18 amino acids. The trim removed 2 bases at V and 1 base at J, leaving 8 bases unmatched. CDR3 DNA: TGTGCCAGCAGTTTAGCACTAGCGGGAGTTGGGGGCACAGATACGCAGTATTTT. Its protein is CASSLALAGVGGTDTQYF.

The rearrangement joins TRBV12-5 to TRBJ2-2, with 8 bases matching TRBD1. CDR1 LGHNT and CDR2 FRNRAP come from the germline V gene. J was trimmed by 0 bases and V by 6 bases; bases with no gene match: 9. This CDR3 region has 17 residues. The CDR3 DNA is TGTGCTAGTGGCTTCCTCGAACAGGGGGCGAACACCGGGGAGCTGTTTTTT. Residues: CASGFLEQGANTGELFF.

This clone was seen a handful of times. The chain has TRBV6-6 and TRBJ2-7; 9 positions agree with TRBD1. Germline loops: CDR1 MNHNY, CDR2 SVGAGI (reference sequence). There are 15 residues in the CDR3. J lost 6 bases, V lost 4 bases, and 10 bases had no gene match. CDR3 bases: TGTGCCAGCAGTTTAGAACGGGGACAGGGCGGCGAGCAGTACTTC. It specifies CASSLERGQGGEQYF.

This chain joins TRBV15 and TRBJ1-4; 7 bases are a match to TRBD1. The germline CDR1 and CDR2 sequences are LNHNV and YYDKDF (reference sequence). J lost 1 base, V lost 1 base, and 6 bases had no gene match. The CDR3 runs 17 residues. CDR3: CATSRAGTVRTNEKLFF. The CDR3 DNA sequence: TGTGCCACCAGCAGAGCCGGGACAGTAAGAACTAATGAAAAACTGTTTTTT.

The CDR3 DNA is TGTGCCAGCAGTTACTCGTTAGCGGGGGGGGACAATGAGCAGTTCTTC. Its translation: CASSYSLAGGDNEQFF. The genes are TRBV6-5 and TRBJ2-1; 11 bases are shared with TRBD2. Germline CDR1 reads MNHEY; CDR2 reads SVGAGI. V shed 0 bases, J shed 5 bases, and the junction held 3 bases outside the gene matches. The CDR3 is 16 residues long.

The CDR3 here is CSGGLAGGQPQHF. The CDR3 nucleotides are TGCAGCGGGGGGTTGGCAGGGGGTCAGCCCCAGCATTTT. The chain uses TRBV29-1 and TRBJ1-5; 7 bases fit TRBD1. CDR3 length: 13 residues. V shed 7 bases and J 6 bases; nucleotides not matched to a gene: 9. The germline gives CDR1 SQVTM, CDR2 ANQGSEA.

V usage is TRBV29-1 and J usage is TRBJ2-1; D ambiguous. This CDR3 contains 15 residues. Germline-derived CDR1 and CDR2 are SQVTM and ANQGSEA. The V gene lost 4 bases and the J gene lost 0 bases, with 13 bases spanning the gap. The CDR3 region is CSVGISPSSYNEQFF. The CDR3 coding sequence is TGCAGCGTTGGTATCTCCCCGAGCTCCTACAATGAGCAGTTCTTC.

V gene TRBV5-8 combines with J gene TRBJ2-3; D gene ambiguous. Germline V gives CDR1 SGHTS, CDR2 YDEGEE. The CDR3 is 13 amino acids. V lost 1 base to trimming and J lost 5 bases, with 8 bases between them. The CDR3 reads CASSLFPRDTQYF. The CDR3 DNA sequence: TGTGCCAGCAGCTTGTTTCCGAGAGATACGCAGTATTTT. Using reference TRBV5-8 and TRBJ2-3 for the parts outside the CDR3, the full variable domain is EAGVTQSPTHLIKTRGQQATLRCSPISGHTSVYWYQQALGLGLQFLLWYDEGEERNRGNFPPRFSGRQFPNYSSELNVNALELEDSALYLCASSLFPRDTQYFGPGTRLTVL.

The genes are TRBV7-2 and TRBJ1-6, with 7 positions matching TRBD1. This CDR3 spans 14 amino acids. Germline trimming cut 5 bases from V and 7 bases from J; bases unmatched to any gene: 5. The germline V gene encodes CDR1 SGHTA and CDR2 FQGNSA. The CDR3 region has the DNA TGTGCCAGCAGCCCCCAGACAGGGAATTCACCCCTCCACTTT. Translating it yields CASSPQTGNSPLHF.

The chain carries TRBV19 and TRBJ2-5; 7 bases agree with TRBD2. J gave up 12 bases and V 1 base, and 14 bases lay outside the gene matches. CDR1 and CDR2 (germline): LNHDA, SQIVND (reference sequence). The CDR3 length is 15 residues. The CDR3 sequence is CASSIGAGYPTTKYF. DNA of the CDR3: TGTGCCAGTAGTATAGGAGCGGGATATCCTACGACGAAGTACTTC.

Note on this clone: The same CDR3 is also encoded by other DNA sequences in this sample. V usage is TRBV5-5 and J usage is TRBJ1-2, with D possibly being TRBD1 (5 bases). The CDR3 has 13 amino acids. Between the trimmed V and J ends, which lost 0 bases and 4 bases, there was a span of 7 bases. From germline, CDR1 is SGHKS and CDR2 YYEKEE (reference sequence). CDR3 in DNA: TGTGCCAGCAGCTTGGGGGGCGGCTATGGCTACACCTTC. Its translation: CASSLGGGYGYTF. The complete variable domain, with remaining parts taken from reference TRBV5-5 and TRBJ1-2, reads DAGVTQSPTHLIKTRGQQVTLRCSPISGHKSVSWYQQVLGQGPQFIFQYYEKEERGRGNFPDRFSARQFPNYSSELNVNALLLGDSALYLCASSLGGGYGYTFGSGTRLTVV.

This chain connects TRBV5-6 to TRBJ2-7; TRBD1 agrees at 7 bases. The CDR3 spans 14 residues. The V and J ends lost 4 bases and 2 bases, in that order; junction bases with no gene match: 6. Germline-derived CDR1 and CDR2 are SGHDT and YYEEEE. The CDR3 DNA reads as TGTGCCAGCAGCCCACCGGGACAGCCCTACGAGCAGTACTTC. Its translation is CASSPPGQPYEQYF.

The rearrangement joins TRBV6-4 to TRBJ1-1; D uncertain. CDR1 is MRHNA, CDR2 SNTAGT, per germline. V lost 4 bases and J 5 bases, leaving 11 bases between the germline ends. The CDR3 is 13 residues long. The DNA of the CDR3 is TGTGCCAGCAGTGTATCACAGCAAACTGAAGCTTTCTTT. Encoded protein: CASSVSQQTEAFF.

The chain links TRBV28 to TRBJ2-2; no clear D. Trimming took 6 bases from V and 6 from J, leaving 11 bases between them. This CDR3 region has 13 residues. Germline loops: CDR1 MDHEN, CDR2 SYDVKM. CDR3 region: CASRVQPPGELFF. The CDR3 DNA is TGTGCCAGCAGGGTACAGCCTCCCGGGGAGCTGTTTTTT.

This clone turned up a few times. This rearrangement joins TRBV7-9 to TRBJ1-2; D possibly corresponds to TRBD1 (6 bases). V gave up 5 bases and J gave up 4 bases, with 11 bases separating them. The CDR3 is 13 amino acids. The germline CDR1 and CDR2 sequences are SEHNR and FQNEAQ (reference sequence). Here the CDR3 reads CASSATDSYGYTF. CDR3 bases: TGTGCCAGCAGCGCCACGGACAGCTATGGCTACACCTTC.

The V gene is TRBV4-3, the J gene TRBJ2-2, with 9 bases identical to TRBD2. The CDR3 has 17 amino acids. With V trimmed by 4 bases and J by 1 base, 7 bases remained unmatched. CDR1 and CDR2 (germline): LGHNA, YSLEER. CDR3 sequence reads: CASSPNSGGQNTGELFF. The CDR3, as DNA: TGCGCCAGCAGCCCAAATAGCGGGGGCCAGAACACCGGGGAGCTGTTTTTT.

J is TRBJ2-5 and V is TRBV6-5, with D uncertain. Trimming removed 0 bases at V and 1 base at J, with 3 bases between. Germline lookup yields CDR1 MNHEY and CDR2 SVGAGI. The CDR3 covers 13 residues. The CDR3 nucleotides are TGTGCCAGCAGTTACTCGTTCCAAGAGACCCAGTACTTC. Translating gives CASSYSFQETQYF.

The CDR3 bases are TGTGCCAGCAGCGTCGATAGGGATGAGCAGTTCTTC. It codes for CASSVDRDEQFF. The J gene is TRBJ2-1, the V gene TRBV9, with D hard to call. V lost 2 bases to trimming and J lost 8 bases, with 8 bases between them. Germline V gene lookup returns CDR1 SGDLS and CDR2 YYNGEE. There are 12 residues in the CDR3.

The chain couples TRBV29-1 to TRBJ1-2; 8 nucleotides align to TRBD1. The CDR3 runs to 11 residues. V lost 6 bases, J lost 8 bases, and 5 bases stayed unmatched. In germline, CDR1 is SQVTM, CDR2 ANQGSEA. Written as DNA, the CDR3 is TGCAGCGTAAAGACAGGGGTCGGCTACACCTTC. Translated: CSVKTGVGYTF.